The 23 T cell receptor beta chains listed next were all sequenced from one sample in a study of cytomegalovirus exposure and HLA in healthy donors. The primer mix had 60 Vbeta and 13 Jbeta primers. Profiled with immunoSEQ multiplex PCR; TCRdb holds only in-frame clones, not every one. The profile shows 200,000 to 250,000 clones, 76% of them singletons. Sequences were obtained from PBMCs. The source of these receptors is a young man in good health and CMV-seronegative.

The V and J genes are TRBV6-4 and TRBJ2-3; 9 bases agree with TRBD2. The J segment lost 6 bases and the V segment lost 4 bases, leaving 5 bases of the junction unmatched. The CDR3 is 14 residues long. CDR1 is MRHNA, CDR2 SNTAGT, per germline. CDR3 loop: CASSVAGAADTQYF. In DNA form, the CDR3 reads TGTGCCAGCAGTGTAGCGGGAGCTGCGGATACGCAGTATTTT.

The chain joins TRBV2 to TRBJ2-7, with 10 bases fitting TRBD2. The CDR3 has 12 amino acids. V lost 6 bases and J lost 4; bases outside the gene matches: 0. CDR1 SNHLY and CDR2 FYNNEI come from the germline V gene. In DNA, the CDR3 is TGTGCCAGCAGAGCGGGAGGGTACGAGCAGTACTTC. This translates into CASRAGGYEQYF.

The chain has TRBV13 and TRBJ2-7; 11 bases line up with TRBD2. Germline-derived CDR1 and CDR2 are PRHDT and FYEKMQ (reference sequence). V lost 5 bases to trimming and J lost 5 bases; unmatched junction nucleotides: 8. The CDR3 is 15 amino acids. The chain's CDR3 is CASSPRGTSGDEQYF. In DNA, the CDR3 is TGTGCCAGCAGCCCGCGTGGGACTAGCGGTGACGAGCAGTACTTC.

This clone has a handful of counts. J is TRBJ2-7 and V is TRBV28; 8 bases match TRBD1. V was clipped by 4 bases and J by 7 bases; unmatched bases: 9. The CDR3 covers 14 residues. Germline CDR1 is MDHEN and CDR2 is SYDVKM. DNA for the CDR3: TGTGCCAGCAGTTCCGGGACAGGACTCAGGGAGCAGTACTTC. It specifies CASSSGTGLREQYF.

The chain carries TRBV11-1 and TRBJ1-1; D is undetermined. The length of the CDR3 is 16 residues. CDR1 SGHAT and CDR2 FQDESV come from the germline V gene (reference sequence). Trimming took off 7 bases at V and 6 bases at J, with 24 bases between the two ends. The CDR3 bases are TGTGCCAGCACCCAAGCGAAAAGTTCCCCAAGGTCTGAAGCTTTCTTT. Encoded protein: CASTQAKSSPRSEAFF.

The V and J genes are TRBV6-4 and TRBJ2-2; D call uncertain. V gave up 4 bases and J gave up 5 bases, with 8 bases separating them. The CDR3 spans 13 residues. Germline V gene lookup returns CDR1 MRHNA and CDR2 SNTAGT. CDR3 amino acids: CASSVEETGELFF. The CDR3 region has the DNA TGTGCCAGCAGTGTAGAGGAAACCGGGGAGCTGTTTTTT.

The chain employs TRBV28 and TRBJ1-1; D not resolved. Germline values: CDR1 MDHEN, CDR2 SYDVKM. The CDR3 has 11 amino acids. The V end was cut by 8 bases, the J end by 1 base, with 5 bases between. The CDR3 region has the DNA TGTGCCAGCGTCAGGAACACTGAAGCTTTCTTT. It is translated as CASVRNTEAFF.

The chain recombines TRBV5-1 with TRBJ2-5, with 7 bases that match TRBD1. Germline CDR1 SGHRS, CDR2 YFSETQ. This CDR3 has 15 residues. V shed 4 bases, J shed 5 bases, and the junction held 11 bases outside the gene matches. CDR3 coding DNA: TGCGCCAGCAGCCCCGAGCCGACAGGGACCGAGACCCAGTACTTC. Translated, it gives CASSPEPTGTETQYF.

Only one count was recorded for this clone. The gene calls are TRBV19 and TRBJ2-1; TRBD2 matches at 7 bases. Losses at the gene ends were 2 bases for V and 3 bases for J; bases not matched to a gene: 4. The CDR3 covers 15 residues. The germline V gene encodes CDR1 LNHDA and CDR2 SQIVND (reference sequence). The DNA for the CDR3 is TGTGCCAGTAGTATATTATGGACTAGCTACAATGAGCAGTTCTTC. It translates to CASSILWTSYNEQFF.

The chain employs TRBV4-2 and TRBJ2-1, with 8 positions matching TRBD2. With 1 base clipped from V and 8 bases from J, the junction kept 4 bases outside the gene matches. Germline V gene sequence: CDR1 LGHNA, CDR2 YNFKEQ. The CDR3 is made up of 14 amino acids. The CDR3, as DNA: TGTGCCAGCAGCCAAGCGGGGGGGCGGGATGAGCAGTTCTTC. Translation gives CASSQAGGRDEQFF.

V gene TRBV11-1 combines with J gene TRBJ1-4; D is unclear. This CDR3 is 15 amino acids long. The germline gives CDR1 SGHAT, CDR2 FQDESV (reference sequence). Between the trimmed V and J ends, which lost 4 bases and 4 bases, there was a span of 13 bases. The DNA of the CDR3 is TGTGCCAGCAGCTCCGGGGAGGCAGATAATGAAAAACTGTTTTTT. Its translation is CASSSGEADNEKLFF.

This clone was counted once. The chain uses TRBV27 and TRBJ1-6; 9 bases agree with TRBD1. The CDR3 has 15 amino acids. The V gene end was trimmed by 6 bases and the J gene end by 10 bases; junction bases not matched to a gene: 10. Germline V gives CDR1 MNHEY, CDR2 SMNVEV (reference sequence). This CDR3 is CASRAGTGWLSPLHF. CDR3 sequence (DNA): TGTGCCAGCAGGGCCGGGACAGGGTGGTTATCACCCCTCCACTTT.

This clone was observed a handful of times. This chain joins TRBV5-4 and TRBJ2-5; 7 nucleotides align to TRBD1. J gave up 5 bases and V 3 bases, and 10 bases lay outside the gene matches. Germline V gene sequence: CDR1 SGHNT, CDR2 YYREEE (reference sequence). There are 15 residues in the CDR3. CDR3 sequence: CASSSPVDRTETQYF. The CDR3 bases are TGTGCCAGCAGCTCCCCAGTGGACAGGACGGAGACCCAGTACTTC.

This sequence joins TRBV11-2 and TRBJ2-3; D call uncertain. CDR1 is SGHAT and CDR2 is FQNNGV in the germline V gene. Trimming removed 3 bases from V and 5 bases from J, with 6 bases in between. The CDR3 has 12 residues. The CDR3 is CASSFSRDTQYF. The CDR3 DNA follows: TGTGCCAGCAGCTTCTCTCGAGATACGCAGTATTTT.

The chain recombines TRBV27 with TRBJ1-2; 7 bases are shared with TRBD1. There are 12 residues in the CDR3. CDR1 is MNHEY, CDR2 SMNVEV, per germline (reference sequence). Unmatched junction bases numbered 7, after V lost 5 bases and J lost 10 bases. Written as DNA, the CDR3 is TGTGCCAGCAGTCCCGGGACAGATATCTACACCTTC. This encodes CASSPGTDIYTF.

The chain uses TRBV6-5 and TRBJ2-7; D is perhaps TRBD2 (5 bases). CDR1 and CDR2 (germline): MNHEY, SVGAGI. Deletions cut 3 bases from V and 0 bases from J, with 12 bases between. CDR3 length equals 15 residues. CDR3 protein: CASSYSFDYSYEQYF. DNA of the CDR3: TGTGCCAGCAGTTATTCCTTCGACTACTCCTACGAGCAGTACTTC.

This sequence joins TRBV6-1 and TRBJ1-3; D ambiguous. Germline values: CDR1 MNHNS, CDR2 SASEGT. This CDR3 is 14 amino acids long. V was pared by 4 bases and J by 4 bases, with 11 bases between. CDR3 sequence: CASSAGIWGNTIYF. The CDR3 DNA reads as TGTGCCAGCAGTGCGGGGATTTGGGGAAACACCATATATTTT.

The chain recombines TRBV28 with TRBJ2-5; D may be TRBD2 (6 bases). The CDR3 sequence is 14 residues long. The V end was cut by 3 bases, the J end by 5 bases, with 13 bases between. The V gene's germline CDR1 is MDHEN and CDR2 SYDVKM. The CDR3 here is CASSFVGEEETQYF. The CDR3 nucleotides read TGTGCCAGCAGTTTCGTGGGGGAGGAGGAGACCCAGTACTTC.

V usage is TRBV15 and J usage is TRBJ2-2; 7 bases match TRBD2. This CDR3 comprises 15 residues. V shed 6 bases and J 3 bases; nucleotides not matched to a gene: 7. Per the germline V gene, CDR1 is LNHNV and CDR2 is YYDKDF (reference sequence). The CDR3 loop reads CATSRRLADTGELFF. CDR3 bases: TGTGCCACCAGTCGAAGACTAGCAGACACCGGGGAGCTGTTTTTT. The full variable domain, with the rest looked up from reference TRBV15 and TRBJ2-2, is DAMVIQNPRYQVTQFGKPVTLSCSQTLNHNVMYWYQQKSSQAPKLLFHYYDKDFNNEADTPDNFQSRRPNTSFCFLDIRSPGLGDTAMYLCATSRRLADTGELFFGEGSRLTVL.

The CDR3 nucleotides read TGTGCCATCAGTGAGACAACCAGCAATCAGCCCCAGCATTTT. The encoded protein is CAISETTSNQPQHF. This chain links TRBV10-3 with TRBJ1-5; D is undetermined. The germline V gene encodes CDR1 ENHRY and CDR2 SYGVKD. The CDR3 is 14 amino acids. The V and J ends lost 2 bases and 1 base respectively, with 6 bases between them.

The chain joins TRBV7-9 to TRBJ1-1; D is uncertain. The germline CDR1 and CDR2 sequences are SEHNR and FQNEAQ (reference sequence). The CDR3 sequence is 15 residues long. The ends were cut back, 4 bases at V and 1 base at J, with 13 bases in the middle. In nucleotides, the CDR3 is TGTGCCAGCAGCTCAAGAACGGCGGGGAACACTGAAGCTTTCTTT. Its protein product is CASSSRTAGNTEAFF.

The sample holds one count of this clone. V gene TRBV4-1 combines with J gene TRBJ2-7; TRBD2 matches at 11 bases. Germline-derived CDR1 and CDR2 are MGHRA and YSYEKL. The CDR3 is 17 residues long. Losses at the gene ends were 4 bases for V and 7 bases for J; bases not matched to a gene: 15. The CDR3 loop is CASSPTGTSGHLGEQYF. The DNA of the CDR3 is TGCGCCAGCAGCCCCACCGGGACTAGCGGACACTTGGGAGAGCAGTACTTC.

This clone was seen a few times. This chain links TRBV6-5 with TRBJ1-2; 11 nucleotides match TRBD1. This CDR3 comprises 14 residues. The V segment lost 4 bases and the J segment 7 bases; nucleotides outside the gene matches: 5. Germline CDR1 is MNHEY and CDR2 is SVGAGI. The CDR3 DNA is TGTGCCAGCAGTTTGGGACAGGGGGTCTCTGGCTACACCTTC. Translated, it gives CASSLGQGVSGYTF.